This T cell receptor beta chain emerged from a study of blood T cell repertoires in COVID-19. About the study: COVID-19 samples, acute and convalescent, were from the United States, Italy and Spain.

The data were produced by immunoSEQ multiplex PCR, yet TCRdb's version contains in-frame clones alone and is incomplete. The sample has about 200,000 clones; around 80% are singletons. Germline V gives CDR1 LGHNA, CDR2 YSLEER. Trimming left V 1 base short and J 4 bases short, with 11 bases between. The CDR3 sequence is 14 residues long. Individuals aged roughly 18 to 90 years were recruited from around 22 US areas. This clone has more than one count but fewer than ten. This chain connects TRBV4-3 to TRBJ2-7; the D gene is possibly TRBD1 (6 bases). Sequencing was performed on PBMCs or T cells enriched from blood (not recorded which). The clonotype comes from a woman aged 40 to 50 with acute COVID-19. The CDR3 DNA is TGCGCCAGCAGCCAAGGACAGGACCTATACGAGCAGTACTTC. It translates to CASSQGQDLYEQYF.